Included here is one TCR beta chain sequence, with context. Trimming shortened V by 2 bases and J by 4 bases, and 11 bases separated the two germline ends. CDR1 and CDR2 from the germline V gene are MNHNS and SASEGT. There are 15 residues in the CDR3. These data originate in a study of OX40 agonist ivuxolimab in advanced cancers. Study-wide context: Ivuxolimab, an agonistic anti-OX40 (CD134) antibody, was given to patients. The group had a mean age of roughly 65 years, ranged from 23 to 79, and was 80% to 90% male.

Sequenced by immunoSEQ multiplex PCR; TCRdb stores in-frame clones only, minus some. The sample lists approximately 76,000 clones; about 94% were seen once. This sample comprised CD4+ or CD8+ T cells sorted from blood, obtained in a trial of the OX40 agonist ivuxolimab. The sequence derives from an adult with an advanced solid tumor such as melanoma, head and neck, liver or kidney cancer. The chain has TRBV6-1 and TRBJ2-2; a possible D gene is TRBD2 (5 bases). As DNA, the CDR3 is TGTGCCAGCAGTGAAATTCCTGGAGGCACCGGGGAGCTGTTTTTT. Its protein is CASSEIPGGTGELFF.